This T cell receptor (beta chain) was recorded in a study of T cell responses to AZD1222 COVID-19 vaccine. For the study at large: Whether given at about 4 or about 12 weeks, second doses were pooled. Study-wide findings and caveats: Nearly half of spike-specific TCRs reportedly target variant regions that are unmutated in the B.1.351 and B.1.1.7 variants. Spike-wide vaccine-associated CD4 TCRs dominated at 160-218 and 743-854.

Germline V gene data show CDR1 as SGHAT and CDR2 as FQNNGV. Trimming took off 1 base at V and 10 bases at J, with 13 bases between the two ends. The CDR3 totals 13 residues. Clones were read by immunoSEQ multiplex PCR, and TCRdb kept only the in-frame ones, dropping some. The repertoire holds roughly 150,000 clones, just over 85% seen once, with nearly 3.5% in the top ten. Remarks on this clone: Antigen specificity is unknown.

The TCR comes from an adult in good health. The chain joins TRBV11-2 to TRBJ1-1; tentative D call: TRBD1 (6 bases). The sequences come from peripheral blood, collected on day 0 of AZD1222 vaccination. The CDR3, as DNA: TGTGCCAGCAGCTTAGTCCGGGGGCAGGTAGCTTTCTTT. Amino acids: CASSLVRGQVAFF.